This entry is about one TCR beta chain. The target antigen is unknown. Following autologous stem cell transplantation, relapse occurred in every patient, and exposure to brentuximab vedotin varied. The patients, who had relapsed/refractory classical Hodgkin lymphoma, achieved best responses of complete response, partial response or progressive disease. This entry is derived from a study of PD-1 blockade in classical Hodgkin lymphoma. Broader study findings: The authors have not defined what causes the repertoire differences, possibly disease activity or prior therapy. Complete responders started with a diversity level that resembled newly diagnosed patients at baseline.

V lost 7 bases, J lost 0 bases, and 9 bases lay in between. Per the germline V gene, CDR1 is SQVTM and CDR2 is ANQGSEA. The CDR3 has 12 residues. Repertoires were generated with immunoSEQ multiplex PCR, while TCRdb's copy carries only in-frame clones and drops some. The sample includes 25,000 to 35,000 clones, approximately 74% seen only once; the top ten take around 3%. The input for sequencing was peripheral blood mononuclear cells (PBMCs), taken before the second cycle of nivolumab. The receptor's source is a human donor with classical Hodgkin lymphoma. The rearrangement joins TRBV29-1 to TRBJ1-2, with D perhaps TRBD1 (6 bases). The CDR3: CSGDTSNYGYTF. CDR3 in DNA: TGCAGCGGGGACACCTCTAACTATGGCTACACCTTC.